This T cell receptor (delta chain) came from a study of γδ T cells in repeated Plasmodium falciparum infection. Study-wide background: Samples were taken at baseline, before some infections, and 21 days after each. Study results and caveats: Vgamma9/Vdelta2+ repertoires stayed stably polyclonal over time and infection.

The CDR3 contains 18 residues. Germline CDR1 is TSWWSYY and CDR2 is QGS. Gammadelta T cells were flow-sorted from PBMC into Vgamma9/Vdelta2+ and Vdelta2-negative populations for bulk analysis. This clone was detected ten times or more. Antigen unknown. At one of its ends the junction is not consistent with the germline gene, which may arise from a read error. Other DNA sequences in this specimen translate into the identical CDR3. TCRdb re-processed the multiplex PCR reads via CATT. This table holds approximately 90,000 delta-chain clones, 0.9% to 1% found once. The sample was gamma-delta T cells from blood. This receptor was identified in a pool of human donors (malaria-infected and uninfected, not separated). The gene calls are TRDV1 and TRDJ1, with 7 bases that match TRDD3. The CDR3, as DNA: TGCGCTCTTGGGGAACCAGGCTTACTGGGGACTTACACCGATAAACTCATCTTT. As protein: CALGEPGLLGTYTDKLIF.